Here is one TCR beta chain with its context. It lacks a known antigen. No base qualities exist here, and no much larger clone lies one base off it. Library preparation was by multiplex PCR. Data came from an Illumina HiSeq 4000. CDR3 regions were amplified by Arm-PCR with iRepertoire HTBI primers to construct TCR beta libraries. Before sequencing, the PCR products went through gel purification. The original methods were these. A total of 62 TRBV and some 15 TRBJ segments were identified across samples and were used for gene usage analysis of CDR3 amino acid clonotypes. Filtered high-quality paired reads were merged into contigs using COPE and FqMerger. Contigs were aligned with BLAST to IMGT TRBV, TRBD and TRBJ reference genes, and CDR3 was defined per IMGT. Any clonotype with a frequency above 0.1% was classified as a highly expanded clone. Repertoire diversity was measured by Shannon entropy, and V-J evenness by the Gini coefficient. A clonotype was considered public if more than one individual shared it. The public reads were quality trimmed at Q25 with fastp and then assembled into clones with MiXCR by TCRdb, keeping productive beta chains. Identical CDR3 proteins give one entry, which carries the most common genes and DNA. V and J calls and clone size were set by TCRdb, not the authors. Within this sample are about half a million distinct CDR3 sequences, with 22% of them counted one time only. The ten largest clones take up roughly 13% of the sample.

Sample time point, as interpreted from the label and publication: persistent/refractory GD, antithyroid drugs over 5 years with positive TRAb. For both TCR sequencing and RNA sequencing, RNA was extracted from PBMCs in TRIzol. The diagnosis of Graves' disease was made according to American Thyroid Association guidelines. The patients came from an endocrinology department in Xi'an, China. Each patient gave 8.5 to 9.5 milliliters of peripheral blood, collected in an EDTA anticoagulant tube. Ficoll Paque Plus density gradient separation was used to isolate PBMCs, and no additional T cell sorting was done. An Agilent 2100 Bioanalyzer and agarose gel were used to check RNA quality, while a NanoDrop 2000 measured RNA concentration. These data originate in a study of regulatory T cells in long-lasting Graves disease (dated by TCRdb to the early 2020s). With respect to the entire study: Persistent Graves' disease meant more than 5 years of antithyroid drug treatment with TSH receptor autoantibodies that stayed positive. A total of about 35 samples underwent TCR sequencing, from 13 patients with persistent Graves' disease and some 20 patients with newly diagnosed Graves' disease. Peripheral blood TCR sequencing and RNA sequencing compared persistent Graves' disease patients with newly diagnosed Graves' disease patients. The study took place in China and was registered as a clinical trial. Persistent Graves' disease patients in the clinical cohort had taken antithyroid drugs for 9.5 to 13 years on average.

Here is what the overall study found, with its caveats: Preferential use of TRBV28, TRBJ1-2 and TRBJ2-5 was observed in persistent disease, whereas TRBV20-1 and TRBJ2-1 were favored in newly diagnosed disease. Lower TCR Shannon entropy and fewer highly expanded clones were observed in persistent Graves' disease patients than in newly diagnosed patients, which suggested clonal expansion. Only the TCR beta chain was sequenced and analyzed. More public clonotypes were shared among persistent patients (2,741) than among newly diagnosed patients (over 900). The authors noted that the small sample size was a limitation that may lower accuracy. The study examined only peripheral blood because the primary lesion, thyroid tissue, could not be accessed.

Trimming at the junction amounts to 0 bases on V and 3 bases on J, and the germline ends lie 12 bases apart. Measured from the cysteine to the phenylalanine, the CDR3 is 16 residues long. The DNA shown is the 48-base CDR3, in frame from base 1. The germline V gene (reference sequence) supplies CDR1 LNHDA and CDR2 SQIVND. Sample: peripheral blood mononuclear cells (PBMCs), taken when the disease was refractory, from a patient treated with antithyroid drugs. This clonotype was sampled from a female donor with Graves disease. Recombination linked TRBV19 to TRBJ1-5, with TRBD1 tentatively as D gene (5 bases match). The CDR3 here reads CASSIDSGPLNQPQHF. The DNA is TGTGCCAGTAGTATAGACTCGGGGCCCCTCAATCAGCCCCAGCATTTT.